This TCR beta chain appears in the sequencing data of a study of somatic mutations in cytotoxic T cells in rheumatoid arthritis. This CDR3 is 14 amino acids long. Germline assignment: CDR1 SGHNT and CDR2 YENEEA. V was trimmed by 5 bases and J by 8 bases, leaving 16 bases between them. The assay was immunoSEQ multiplex PCR, and TCRdb's table has in-frame clones only and misses some. The data contain 15,000 or so clones, over 70% of them singletons. This receptor was taken from an adult with rheumatoid arthritis. The specimen was CD8+ T cells sorted from blood. The chain is built from TRBV11-3 and TRBJ2-1; D could derive from TRBD1 or TRBD2 (5 bases each). The chain's CDR3 is CASSTRTGTDEQFF. The CDR3 bases are TGTGCCAGCAGCACCCGGACGGGGACGGATGAGCAGTTCTTC.